The 4 T cell receptor beta chains in this list originate from one sample, sequenced in a study of T cell responses to AZD1222 COVID-19 vaccine. The method was immunoSEQ multiplex PCR; TCRdb's version includes in-frame clones alone and lacks a portion of them. Here the sample spans roughly 100,000 clones, 88% being singletons. The source was peripheral blood, collected on day 0 of AZD1222 vaccination. The receptor source for this set is an adult in good health.

V gene TRBV30 combines with J gene TRBJ1-4; D is unclear. Germline CDR1 reads GTSNPN; CDR2 reads SVGIG (reference sequence). V was shortened by 6 bases and J by 4 bases, with 15 bases between the two germline ends. This CDR3 contains 14 residues. The CDR3 region has the DNA TGTGCCTGTCCGCGGGGATCCGGTAATGAAAAACTGTTTTTT. Its protein product is CACPRGSGNEKLFF.

The chain links TRBV5-4 to TRBJ2-2; 7 bases are shared with TRBD2. The CDR3 contains 15 residues. Germline V lookup: CDR1 SGHNT, CDR2 YYREEE (reference sequence). V shed 4 bases, J shed 3 bases, and the junction held 6 bases outside the gene matches. CDR3 sequence reads: CASSLTGGDTGELFF. CDR3 nucleotides: TGTGCCAGCAGCCTCACTGGGGGGGACACCGGGGAGCTGTTTTTT. Complete variable domain (other parts from reference TRBV5-4 and TRBJ2-2): ETGVTQSPTHLIKTRGQQVTLRCSSQSGHNTVSWYQQALGQGPQFIFQYYREEENGRGNFPPRFSGLQFPNYSSELNVNALELDDSALYLCASSLTGGDTGELFFGEGSRLTVL.

The chain carries TRBV10-1 and TRBJ2-1; D is undetermined. The CDR3 runs 15 residues. V shed 4 bases and J shed 2 bases, with 12 bases lying between them. The V gene's germline CDR1 is WNHNN and CDR2 SYGVQD (reference sequence). The CDR3 reads CASSGIGGAYNEQFF. CDR3 DNA sequence: TGCGCCAGCAGTGGGATCGGTGGGGCCTACAATGAGCAGTTCTTC.

The chain joins TRBV6-5 to TRBJ1-6; 10 nucleotides match TRBD1. Unmatched junction bases numbered 8, after V lost 6 bases and J lost 9 bases. Germline V lookup: CDR1 MNHEY, CDR2 SVGAGI. This CDR3 is 15 amino acids long. In DNA form, the CDR3 reads TGTGCCAGCAGACCAAGGACAGGGGGGAGTTCACCCCTCCACTTT. Its protein is CASRPRTGGSSPLHF.